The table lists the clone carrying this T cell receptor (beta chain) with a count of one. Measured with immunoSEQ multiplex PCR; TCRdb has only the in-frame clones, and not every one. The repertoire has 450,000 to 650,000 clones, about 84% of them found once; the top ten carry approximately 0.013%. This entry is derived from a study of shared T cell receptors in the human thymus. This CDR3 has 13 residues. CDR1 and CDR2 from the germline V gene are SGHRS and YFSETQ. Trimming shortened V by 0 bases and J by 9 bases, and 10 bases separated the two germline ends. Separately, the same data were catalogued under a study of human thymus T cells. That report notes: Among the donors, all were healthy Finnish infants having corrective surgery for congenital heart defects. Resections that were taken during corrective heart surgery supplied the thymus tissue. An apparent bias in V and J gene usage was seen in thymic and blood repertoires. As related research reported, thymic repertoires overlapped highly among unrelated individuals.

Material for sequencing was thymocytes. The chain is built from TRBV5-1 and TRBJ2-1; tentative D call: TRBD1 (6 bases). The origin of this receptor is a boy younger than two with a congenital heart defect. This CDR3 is CASSLDRVGEQFF. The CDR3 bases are TGCGCCAGCAGCTTGGACAGGGTCGGTGAGCAGTTCTTC.